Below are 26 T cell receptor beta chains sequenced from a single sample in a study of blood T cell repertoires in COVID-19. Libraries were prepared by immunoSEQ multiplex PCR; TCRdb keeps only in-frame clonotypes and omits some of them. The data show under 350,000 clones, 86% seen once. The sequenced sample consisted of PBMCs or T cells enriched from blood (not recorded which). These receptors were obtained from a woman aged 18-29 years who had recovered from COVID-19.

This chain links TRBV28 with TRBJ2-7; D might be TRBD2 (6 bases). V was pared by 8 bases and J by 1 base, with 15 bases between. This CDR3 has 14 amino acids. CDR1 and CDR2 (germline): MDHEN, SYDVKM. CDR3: CASGGAGSSYEQYF. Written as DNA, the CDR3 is TGTGCCAGCGGCGGGGCAGGGTCATCCTACGAGCAGTACTTC.

CDR3 bases: TGTGCCAGCGCTTCTAATATGAACACTGAAGCTTTCTTT. It is translated as CASASNMNTEAFF. V gene TRBV5-6 combines with J gene TRBJ1-1, with D unclear. The V end lost 7 bases, the J end lost 0 bases, and 10 bases lay between the germline ends. CDR3 length equals 13 residues. Germline values: CDR1 SGHDT, CDR2 YYEEEE.

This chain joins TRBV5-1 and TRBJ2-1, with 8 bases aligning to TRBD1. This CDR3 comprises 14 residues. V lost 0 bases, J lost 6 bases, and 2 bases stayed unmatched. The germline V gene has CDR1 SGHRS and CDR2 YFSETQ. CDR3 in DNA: TGCGCCAGCAGCTTGGCGACAGGGGTCAATGAGCAGTTCTTC. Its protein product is CASSLATGVNEQFF.

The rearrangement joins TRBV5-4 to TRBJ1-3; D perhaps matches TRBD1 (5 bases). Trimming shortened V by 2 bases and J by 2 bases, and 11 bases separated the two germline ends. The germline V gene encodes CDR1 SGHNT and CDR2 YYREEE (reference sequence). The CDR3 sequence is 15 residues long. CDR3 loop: CASSLRGITGNTIYF. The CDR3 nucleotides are TGTGCCAGCAGCTTAAGGGGTATCACTGGAAACACCATATATTTT. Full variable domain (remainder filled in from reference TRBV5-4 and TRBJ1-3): ETGVTQSPTHLIKTRGQQVTLRCSSQSGHNTVSWYQQALGQGPQFIFQYYREEENGRGNFPPRFSGLQFPNYSSELNVNALELDDSALYLCASSLRGITGNTIYFGEGSWLTVV.

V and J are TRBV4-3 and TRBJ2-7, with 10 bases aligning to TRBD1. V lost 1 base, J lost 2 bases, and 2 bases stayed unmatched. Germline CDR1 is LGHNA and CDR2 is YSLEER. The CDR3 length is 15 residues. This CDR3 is CASSQGQGAPYEQYF. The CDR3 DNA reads TGCGCCAGCAGCCAAGGACAGGGGGCACCCTACGAGCAGTACTTC.

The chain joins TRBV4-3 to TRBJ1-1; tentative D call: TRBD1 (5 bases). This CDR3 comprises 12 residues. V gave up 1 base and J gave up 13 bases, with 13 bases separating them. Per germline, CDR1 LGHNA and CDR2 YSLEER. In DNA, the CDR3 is TGCGCCAGCAGCCAAGCGGCGGGGCGTCGTTTCTTT. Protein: CASSQAAGRRFF.

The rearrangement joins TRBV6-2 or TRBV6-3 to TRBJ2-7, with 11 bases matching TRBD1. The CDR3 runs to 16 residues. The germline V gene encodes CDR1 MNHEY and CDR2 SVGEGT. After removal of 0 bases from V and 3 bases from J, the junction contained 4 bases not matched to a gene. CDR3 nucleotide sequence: TGTGCCAGCAGTTACTCGATTGGGACAGGGGGCTACGAGCAGTACTTC. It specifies CASSYSIGTGGYEQYF.

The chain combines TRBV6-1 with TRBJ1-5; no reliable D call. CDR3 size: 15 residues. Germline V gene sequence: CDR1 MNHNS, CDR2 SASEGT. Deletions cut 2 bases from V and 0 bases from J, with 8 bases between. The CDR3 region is CASSEFFSSNQPQHF. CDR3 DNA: TGTGCCAGCAGTGAATTCTTCTCTAGCAATCAGCCCCAGCATTTT.

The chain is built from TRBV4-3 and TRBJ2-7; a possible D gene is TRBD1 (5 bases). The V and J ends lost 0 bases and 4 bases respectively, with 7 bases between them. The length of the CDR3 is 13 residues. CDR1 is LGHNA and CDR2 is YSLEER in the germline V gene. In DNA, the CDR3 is TGCGCCAGCAGCCAAGAGACAGATTACGAGCAGTACTTC. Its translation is CASSQETDYEQYF.

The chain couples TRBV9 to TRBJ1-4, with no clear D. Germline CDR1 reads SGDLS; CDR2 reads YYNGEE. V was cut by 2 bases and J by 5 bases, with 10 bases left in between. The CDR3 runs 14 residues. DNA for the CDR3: TGTGCCAGCAGCGTCGGGGTGCGGAATGAAAAACTGTTTTTT. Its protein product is CASSVGVRNEKLFF.

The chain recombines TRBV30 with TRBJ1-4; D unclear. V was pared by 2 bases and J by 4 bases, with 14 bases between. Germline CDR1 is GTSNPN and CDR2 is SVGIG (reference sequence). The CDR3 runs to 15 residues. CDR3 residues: CAWSHETGINEKLFF. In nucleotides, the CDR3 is TGTGCCTGGAGTCACGAAACGGGGATTAATGAAAAACTGTTTTTT.

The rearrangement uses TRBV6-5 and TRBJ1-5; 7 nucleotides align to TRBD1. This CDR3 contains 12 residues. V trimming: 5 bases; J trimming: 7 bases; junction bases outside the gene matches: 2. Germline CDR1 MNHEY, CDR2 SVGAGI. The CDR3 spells CASSRQGQPQHF. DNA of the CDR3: TGTGCCAGCAGTCGACAGGGACAGCCCCAGCATTTT.

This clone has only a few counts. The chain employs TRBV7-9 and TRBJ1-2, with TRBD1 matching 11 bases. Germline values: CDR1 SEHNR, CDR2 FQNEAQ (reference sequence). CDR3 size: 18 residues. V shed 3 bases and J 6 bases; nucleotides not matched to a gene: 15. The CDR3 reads CASSFPPGQGASWDGYTF. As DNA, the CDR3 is TGTGCCAGCAGCTTCCCCCCCGGACAGGGGGCTAGCTGGGATGGCTACACCTTC.

The CDR3 protein is CATSGGTVQETQYF. CDR3 sequence (DNA): TGTGCCACCAGCGGGGGGACAGTCCAAGAGACCCAGTACTTC. The V call is TRBV15, the J call TRBJ2-5, with D perhaps matching TRBD1 (7 bases). The V gene's germline CDR1 is LNHNV and CDR2 YYDKDF (reference sequence). Trimming cost V 5 bases and J 1 base, with 11 bases left between them. The CDR3 totals 14 residues.

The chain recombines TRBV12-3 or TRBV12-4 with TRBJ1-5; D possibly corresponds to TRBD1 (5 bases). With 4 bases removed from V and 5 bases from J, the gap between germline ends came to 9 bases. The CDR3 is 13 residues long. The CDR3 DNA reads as TGTGCCAGCAGTTACCAGGGTGATCAGCCCCAGCATTTT. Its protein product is CASSYQGDQPQHF.

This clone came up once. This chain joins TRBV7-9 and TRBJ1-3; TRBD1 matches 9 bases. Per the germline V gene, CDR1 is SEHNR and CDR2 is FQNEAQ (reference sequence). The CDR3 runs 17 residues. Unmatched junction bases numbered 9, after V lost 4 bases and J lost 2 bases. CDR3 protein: CASSSLTGGLTGNTIYF. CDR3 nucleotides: TGTGCCAGCAGCTCGCTAACAGGGGGCCTCACTGGAAACACCATATATTTT.

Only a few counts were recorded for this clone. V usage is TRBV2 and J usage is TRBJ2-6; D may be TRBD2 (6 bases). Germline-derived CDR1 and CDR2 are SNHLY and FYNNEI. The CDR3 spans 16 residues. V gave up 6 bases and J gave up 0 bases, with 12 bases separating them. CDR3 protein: CASRGTYVSGANVLTF. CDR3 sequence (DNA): TGTGCCAGCAGAGGGACTTACGTCTCTGGGGCCAACGTCCTGACTTTC.

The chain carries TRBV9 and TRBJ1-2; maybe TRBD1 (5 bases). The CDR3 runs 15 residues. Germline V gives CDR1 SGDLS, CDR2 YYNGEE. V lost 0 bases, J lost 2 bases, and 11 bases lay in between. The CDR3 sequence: CASSVGLTDNYGYTF. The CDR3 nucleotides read TGTGCCAGCAGCGTAGGTCTGACAGACAACTATGGCTACACCTTC. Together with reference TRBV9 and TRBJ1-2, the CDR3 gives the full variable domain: DSGVTQTPKHLITATGQRVTLRCSPRSGDLSVYWYQQSLDQGLQFLIQYYNGEERAKGNILERFSAQQFPDLHSELNLSSLELGDSALYFCASSVGLTDNYGYTFGSGTRLTVV.

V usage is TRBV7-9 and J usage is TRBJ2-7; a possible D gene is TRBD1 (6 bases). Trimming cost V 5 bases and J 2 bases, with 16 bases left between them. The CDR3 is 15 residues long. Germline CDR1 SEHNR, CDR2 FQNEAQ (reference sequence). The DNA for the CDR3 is TGTGCCAGCAGCCCGACCTCAGGGGTCCCCTACGAGCAGTACTTC. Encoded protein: CASSPTSGVPYEQYF.

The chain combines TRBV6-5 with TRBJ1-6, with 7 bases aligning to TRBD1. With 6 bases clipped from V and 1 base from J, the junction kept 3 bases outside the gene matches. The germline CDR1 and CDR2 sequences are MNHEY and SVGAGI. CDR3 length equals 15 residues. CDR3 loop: CASSDRASYNSPLHF. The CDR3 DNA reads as TGTGCCAGCAGCGACAGGGCGTCCTATAATTCACCCCTCCACTTT.

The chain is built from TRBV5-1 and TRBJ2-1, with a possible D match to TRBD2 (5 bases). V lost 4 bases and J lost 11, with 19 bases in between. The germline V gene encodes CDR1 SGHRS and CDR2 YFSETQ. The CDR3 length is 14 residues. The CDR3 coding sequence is TGCGCCAGCAGCCCGAGCCAACCCGGGGAAAAGCAGTTCTTC. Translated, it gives CASSPSQPGEKQFF. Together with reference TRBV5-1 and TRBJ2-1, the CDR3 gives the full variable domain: KAGVTQTPRYLIKTRGQQVTLSCSPISGHRSVSWYQQTPGQGLQFLFEYFSETQRNKGNFPGRFSGRQFSNSRSEMNVSTLELGDSALYLCASSPSQPGEKQFFGPGTRLTVL.

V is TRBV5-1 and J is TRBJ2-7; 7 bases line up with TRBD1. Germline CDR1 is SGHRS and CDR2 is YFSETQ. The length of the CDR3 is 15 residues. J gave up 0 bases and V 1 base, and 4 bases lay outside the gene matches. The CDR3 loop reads CASSLRAGGSYEQYF. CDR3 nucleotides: TGCGCCAGCAGCTTGCGGGCAGGGGGCTCCTACGAGCAGTACTTC.

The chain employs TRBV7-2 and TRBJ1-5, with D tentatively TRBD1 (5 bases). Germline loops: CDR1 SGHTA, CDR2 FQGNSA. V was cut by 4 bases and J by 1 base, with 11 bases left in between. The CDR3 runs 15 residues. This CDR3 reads CASSWTRESNQPQHF. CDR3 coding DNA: TGTGCCAGCAGCTGGACAAGGGAAAGCAATCAGCCCCAGCATTTT.

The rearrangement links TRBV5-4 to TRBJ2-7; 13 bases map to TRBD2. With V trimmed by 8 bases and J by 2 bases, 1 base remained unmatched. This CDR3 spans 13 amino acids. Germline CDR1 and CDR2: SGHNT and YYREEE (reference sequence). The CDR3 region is CASGTSGTYEQYF. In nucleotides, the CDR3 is TGTGCCAGTGGGACTAGCGGGACCTACGAGCAGTACTTC.

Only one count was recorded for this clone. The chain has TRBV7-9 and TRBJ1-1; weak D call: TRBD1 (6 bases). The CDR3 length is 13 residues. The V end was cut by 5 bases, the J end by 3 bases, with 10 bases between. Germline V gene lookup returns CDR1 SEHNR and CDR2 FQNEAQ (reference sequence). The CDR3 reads CASSKKGDTEAFF. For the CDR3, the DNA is TGTGCCAGCAGCAAGAAGGGGGACACTGAAGCTTTCTTT.

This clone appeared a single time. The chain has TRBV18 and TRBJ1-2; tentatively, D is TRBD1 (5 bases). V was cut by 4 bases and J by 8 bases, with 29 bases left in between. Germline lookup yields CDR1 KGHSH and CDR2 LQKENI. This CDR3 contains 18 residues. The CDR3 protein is CASSLPRAGPPLSAGYTF. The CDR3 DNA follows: TGTGCCAGCTCACTTCCCCGAGCAGGGCCCCCACTATCCGCAGGCTACACCTTC.